Following are 3 T cell receptor beta chains from one sample sequenced in a study of cytomegalovirus exposure and HLA in healthy donors. Both 60 Vbeta primers and 13 Jbeta primers went into the PCR. Assay: immunoSEQ multiplex PCR; the TCRdb copy retains only in-frame clones and omits some. Of approximately 160,000 clones listed, more than 65% are singletons. Sequenced input: PBMCs. Receptors originate from a man aged 18 to 29 in good health and CMV-seropositive.

The chain combines TRBV7-2 with TRBJ1-4, with D possibly TRBD1 on 5 matching bases. CDR3 size: 15 residues. Germline CDR1 reads SGHTA; CDR2 reads FQGNSA. The V end was cut by 1 base, the J end by 7 bases, with 13 bases between. The CDR3 sequence: CASSLGMGLGEKLFF. In DNA, the CDR3 is TGTGCCAGCAGCTTAGGAATGGGGCTCGGTGAAAAACTGTTTTTT.

The chain links TRBV6-1 to TRBJ2-1, with D possibly being TRBD1 (6 bases). The V and J ends lost 0 bases and 2 bases respectively, with 11 bases between them. The CDR3 loop spans 16 amino acids. Germline CDR1 reads MNHNS; CDR2 reads SASEGT. The CDR3 bases are TGTGCCAGCAGTGAAGCAGGACAGATCCCCTACAATGAGCAGTTCTTC. It translates to CASSEAGQIPYNEQFF.

V gene TRBV5-1 combines with J gene TRBJ2-1; 8 bases are shared with TRBD1. Germline V gives CDR1 SGHRS, CDR2 YFSETQ. The trim removed 4 bases at V and 5 bases at J, leaving 14 bases unmatched. The CDR3 totals 17 residues. CDR3 sequence reads: CASSLVDRGGFNNEQFF. CDR3 DNA: TGCGCCAGCAGCCTAGTCGACAGGGGCGGGTTCAACAATGAGCAGTTCTTC.